This is a list of T cell receptor beta chains from one sample in a study of blood T cell repertoires in COVID-19. Some clones are missing from TCRdb's copy, which holds only in-frame ones; the method was immunoSEQ multiplex PCR. The profile shows 60,000 or so clones, about four fifths of them singletons. The source material was peripheral blood. The receptors were gathered from a human donor in a cohort sampled during active COVID-19. Both conserved end residues are part of each CDR3. The D gene is left open where the match is weak. Not every row has a clone size; where given, it reads once, few, many or a size class.

clone size	D gene	V gene	J gene	CDR3 protein	CDR3 DNA
-	TRBD2	TRBV7-2	TRBJ2-1	CASSLVSGSDEQFF	TGTGCCAGCAGCTTGGTTAGCGGGAGCGATGAGCAGTTCTTC
-	-	TRBV5-5	TRBJ1-2	CASSITGIDGYTF	TGTGCCAGCAGCATAACAGGGATCGATGGCTACACCTTC
-	TRBD1	TRBV5-1	TRBJ1-6	CASSFDRGGNSPLHF	TGCGCCAGCAGCTTCGACAGGGGTGGTAATTCACCCCTCCACTTT
-	TRBD2	TRBV10-3	TRBJ2-1	CAISEDPAGGGHNEQFF	TGTGCCATCAGTGAAGATCCAGCGGGAGGTGGACACAATGAGCAGTTCTTC
-	-	TRBV7-9	TRBJ1-1	CASSGVGGAFF	TGTGCCAGCAGCGGAGTGGGGGGTGCTTTCTTT
few	-	TRBV7-9	TRBJ1-1	CASSLASTGAEAFF	TGTGCCAGCAGCTTAGCGTCAACGGGGGCTGAAGCTTTCTTT
few	-	TRBV4-1	TRBJ1-5	CASSQGSGPDQPQHF	TGCGCCAGCAGCCAAGGGTCTGGGCCCGATCAGCCCCAGCATTTT
-	-	TRBV19	TRBJ1-6	CASTRAPRGYNSPLHF	TGTGCCAGTACGAGGGCCCCTCGGGGCTATAATTCACCCCTCCACTTT
-	-	TRBV6-5	TRBJ2-7	CASSYYRDTYEQYF	TGTGCCAGCAGTTACTACCGGGACACCTACGAGCAGTACTTC
-	TRBD1	TRBV5-4	TRBJ1-1	CASSVDRGTEAFF	TGTGCCAGCAGCGTAGACAGGGGGACTGAAGCTTTCTTT
once	-	TRBV3-1/TRBV3-2	TRBJ2-2	CASSQYAGELFF	TGTGCCAGCAGCCAGTATGCCGGGGAGCTGTTTTTT
-	TRBD2	TRBV29-1	TRBJ2-5	CSVRTSAGETQYF	TGCAGCGTCAGGACTTCAGCGGGGGAGACCCAGTACTTC
-	-	TRBV11-3	TRBJ2-1	CASSLVGAYNEQFF	TGTGCCAGCAGCTTAGTTGGGGCTTACAATGAGCAGTTCTTC
-	TRBD2	TRBV9	TRBJ2-7	CASSVSGSFSYEQYF	TGTGCCAGCAGCGTGAGCGGGAGTTTCTCCTACGAGCAGTACTTC
few	-	TRBV5-1	TRBJ1-5	CASSLDSPNQPQHF	TGCGCCAGCAGCTTGGACAGTCCCAATCAGCCCCAGCATTTT
-	TRBD1	TRBV28	TRBJ1-1	CAAQTGGIMNTEAFF	TGTGCCGCACAGACAGGGGGGATAATGAACACTGAAGCTTTCTTT
-	TRBD1	TRBV24-1	TRBJ2-1	CATSGTGTPSSYNEQFF	TGTGCCACCTCCGGGACAGGGACACCCAGCTCCTACAATGAGCAGTTCTTC
-	-	TRBV18	TRBJ1-1	CASSRAADTEAFF	TGTGCCAGCTCACGTGCGGCCGACACTGAAGCTTTCTTT
-	-	TRBV19	TRBJ2-7	CASSHRVGGQIDEQYF	TGTGCCAGTAGCCACCGGGTGGGGGGACAGATCGACGAGCAGTACTTC
-	TRBD2	TRBV6-6	TRBJ2-1	CASSFGLVHEQFF	TGTGCCAGCAGCTTCGGACTAGTACATGAGCAGTTCTTC